The subject of this entry is one T cell receptor (beta chain). The target antigen is unknown. With a much larger clone just one base away, this may be a read error. From germline, CDR1 is SGDLS and CDR2 YYNGEE. The CDR3 consists of 14 residues. With V trimmed by 3 bases and J by 9 bases, 7 bases remained unmatched. The data were obtained in a study of blood T cells in healthy people across ages. Whole-study findings and limits: Whereas aged donors had fewer naive CD4+ cells, long-lived donors had more of them and higher diversity.

The donors, aged roughly 6 to 90, were healthy Caucasians from Russia. A second PCR of roughly 7 to 11 cycles used a sample-barcoded 5' primer and a J-beta primer mix. TCRdb passed the 5' RACE reads through MiXCR, listing each CDR3 protein once. This sample has some 940,000 distinct CDR3 sequences, with about 29% found just once. The same sample was also used in a study of T cells of mothers and their children.

The V gene is TRBV9, the J gene TRBJ2-1; 9 positions agree with TRBD2. This clonotype was obtained from a woman in her thirties or forties in good health. Specimen: blood. The CDR3 loop is CASSGRRGGSEQFF. CDR3 bases: TGTGCCAGCAGCGGACGGCGGGGGGGCTCTGAGCAGTTCTTC.